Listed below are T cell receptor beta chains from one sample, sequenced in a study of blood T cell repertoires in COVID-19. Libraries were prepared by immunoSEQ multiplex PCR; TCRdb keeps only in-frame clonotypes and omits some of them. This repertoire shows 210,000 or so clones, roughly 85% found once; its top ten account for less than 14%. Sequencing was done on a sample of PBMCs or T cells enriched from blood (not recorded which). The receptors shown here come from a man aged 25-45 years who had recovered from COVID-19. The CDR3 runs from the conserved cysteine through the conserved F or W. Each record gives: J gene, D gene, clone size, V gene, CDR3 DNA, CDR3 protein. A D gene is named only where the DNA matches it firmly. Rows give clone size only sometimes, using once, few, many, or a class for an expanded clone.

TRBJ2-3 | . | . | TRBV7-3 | TGTGCCAGCAGCCCGGGGGTAACCATCACAGATACGCAGTATTTT | CASSPGVTITDTQYF
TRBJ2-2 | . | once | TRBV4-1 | TGCGCCAGCAGCCAGCAAGATCGGGACACCGGGGAGCTGTTTTTT | CASSQQDRDTGELFF
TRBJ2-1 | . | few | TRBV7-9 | TGTGCCAGCGGGGGCCCGTTAGTCTACAATGAGCAGTTCTTC | CASGGPLVYNEQFF
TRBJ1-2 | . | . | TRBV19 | TGTGCCAGTAGTGCCGACAGACGTACTAACTATGGCTACACCTTC | CASSADRRTNYGYTF
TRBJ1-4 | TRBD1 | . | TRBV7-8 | TGTGCCAGCAGCCCTGACAGGGCAACTAATGAAAAACTGTTTTTT | CASSPDRATNEKLFF
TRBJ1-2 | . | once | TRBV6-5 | TGTGCCAGCAGTTACTCTCGGAGGCTAGGCTATGGCTACACCTTC | CASSYSRRLGYGYTF
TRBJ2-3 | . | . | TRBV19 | TGTGCCAGTAGTGTGGGGGCCAGCACAGATACGCAGTATTTT | CASSVGASTDTQYF
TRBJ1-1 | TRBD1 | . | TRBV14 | TGTGCCAGCAGCCAACTTACAGGGGGCACTGAAGCTTTCTTT | CASSQLTGGTEAFF
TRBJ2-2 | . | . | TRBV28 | TGTGCCAGCAGTTTGGGGCCCGGGGAGCTGTTTTTT | CASSLGPGELFF
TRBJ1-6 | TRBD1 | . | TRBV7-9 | TGTGCCAGCAGCTTCGGACAGGATTTTTCACCCCTCCACTTT | CASSFGQDFSPLHF
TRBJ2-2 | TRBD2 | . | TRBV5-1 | TGCGCCAGCAGCTTCAGCGGGAGAAACACCGGGGAGCTGTTTTTT | CASSFSGRNTGELFF
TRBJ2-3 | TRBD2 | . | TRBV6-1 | TGTGCCAGCAGTGATGCGGGAGAGAGTACAGATACGCAGTATTTT | CASSDAGESTDTQYF
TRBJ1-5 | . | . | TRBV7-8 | TGTGCCAGCAGCCATACCTCAGGGGACAATCAGCCCCAGCATTTT | CASSHTSGDNQPQHF
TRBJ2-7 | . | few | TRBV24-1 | TGTGCCACCGAAGCGGACTCCTACGAGCAGTACTTC | CATEADSYEQYF
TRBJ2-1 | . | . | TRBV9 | TGTGCCAGCAGCGTGGGGCCGAGAAGGATCAATGAGCAGTTCTTC | CASSVGPRRINEQFF
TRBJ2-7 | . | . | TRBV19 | TGTGCTCATGGGGGGACAGCGCGGGAGCAGTACTTC | CAHGGTAREQYF
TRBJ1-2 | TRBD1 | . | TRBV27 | TGTGCCAGCAGTCGTTCCAAAGACAGGGTAGGAGGCTACACCTTC | CASSRSKDRVGGYTF
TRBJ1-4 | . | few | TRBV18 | TGTGCCAGCTCACCATCTTATGAAAAACTGTTTTTT | CASSPSYEKLFF
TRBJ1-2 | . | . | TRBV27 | TGTGCCAGCAGGCAAGGGGGTGACTTATATGGCTACACCTTC | CASRQGGDLYGYTF
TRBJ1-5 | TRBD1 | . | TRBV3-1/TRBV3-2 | TGTGCCAGCGCACAGGGGGTGTGTAGCAATCAGCCCCAGCATTTT | CASAQGVCSNQPQHF
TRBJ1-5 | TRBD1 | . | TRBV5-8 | TGTGCCAGCAGCTTGGGGGACAGGAATCAGCCCCAGCATTTT | CASSLGDRNQPQHF
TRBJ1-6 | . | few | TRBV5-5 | TGTGCCAGCAGCCTAGCTTGGGGGGGTGGCTTTAATTCACCCCTCCACTTT | CASSLAWGGGFNSPLHF
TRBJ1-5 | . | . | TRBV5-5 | TGTGCCAGCAGCTTGATCCCAGGGATGAGCAATCAGCCCCAGCATTTT | CASSLIPGMSNQPQHF
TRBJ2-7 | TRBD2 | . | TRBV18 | TGTGCCAGCTCACCACGCCTAGCGGGAGACGAGCAGTACTTC | CASSPRLAGDEQYF
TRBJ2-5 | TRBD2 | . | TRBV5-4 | TGTGCCAGCAGCTTGGGACTAGCGGACTGGAGGGAGACCCAGTACTTC | CASSLGLADWRETQYF
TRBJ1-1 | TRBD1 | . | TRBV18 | TGTGCCAGCTCACTCCTCAGGGGGCTAGAAATGAACACTGAAGCTTTCTTT | CASSLLRGLEMNTEAFF
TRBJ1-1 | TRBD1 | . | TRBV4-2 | TGTGCCAGCAGCCAAATTACAGGGGGCACTGAAGCTTTCTTT | CASSQITGGTEAFF
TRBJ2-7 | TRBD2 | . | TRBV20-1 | TGCAGTGCTAGTAGGAGCGGGAGCTCCTACGAGCAGTACTTC | CSASRSGSSYEQYF
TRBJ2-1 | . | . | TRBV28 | TGTGCCAGCAGCTCGGCACAGGGTGGGGATGAGCAGTTCTTC | CASSSAQGGDEQFF
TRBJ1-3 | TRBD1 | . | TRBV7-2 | TGTGCCAGCAGCTCTCAGGGGACAGGGGCTGGAAACACCATATATTTT | CASSSQGTGAGNTIYF
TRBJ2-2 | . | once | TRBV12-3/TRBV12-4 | TGTGCCAGCAGTGAAGACTTGACTGGGCTGTTTTTT | CASSEDLTGLFF
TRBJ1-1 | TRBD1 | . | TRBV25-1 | TGTGCCAGCAAAACCTCACCCCATGACAGGGCCACTGAAGCTTTCTTT | CASKTSPHDRATEAFF
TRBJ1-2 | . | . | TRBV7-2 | TGTGCCAGCAGCTTATCCCCGACTTATGGCTACACCTTC | CASSLSPTYGYTF